This entry lists 23 T cell receptor beta chains sequenced from one sample in a study of cytomegalovirus exposure and HLA in healthy donors. PCR used 60 Vbeta primers and 13 Jbeta primers. Only in-frame clones appear in the TCRdb table, and some are missing; sequencing was by immunoSEQ multiplex PCR. The sample has 90,000 or so clones, just under 75% seen once. Sequenced input: PBMCs. The receptor set was obtained from a man aged 55 to 70 in good health and CMV-seronegative.

This chain links TRBV15 with TRBJ1-1; TRBD1 is a possible D gene (5 bases). The V end was cut by 0 bases, the J end by 6 bases, with 14 bases between. Germline CDR1 and CDR2: LNHNV and YYDKDF (reference sequence). There are 15 residues in the CDR3. The CDR3 spells CATSRDSGVDAEAFF. DNA for the CDR3: TGTGCCACCAGCAGAGATTCGGGGGTGGACGCTGAAGCTTTCTTT. Full variable domain (remainder filled in from reference TRBV15 and TRBJ1-1): DAMVIQNPRYQVTQFGKPVTLSCSQTLNHNVMYWYQQKSSQAPKLLFHYYDKDFNNEADTPDNFQSRRPNTSFCFLDIRSPGLGDTAMYLCATSRDSGVDAEAFFGQGTRLTVV.

V gene TRBV12-5 combines with J gene TRBJ2-1; TRBD1 agrees at 9 bases. The germline gives CDR1 LGHNT, CDR2 FRNRAP. CDR3 size: 16 residues. The V gene end was trimmed by 2 bases and the J gene end by 4 bases; junction bases not matched to a gene: 6. The CDR3 region has the DNA TGTGCTAGTGGTTTGCCCCGGGGACAGGGTTACAATGAGCAGTTCTTC. Encoded protein: CASGLPRGQGYNEQFF.

This sequence joins TRBV5-1 and TRBJ2-5; TRBD2 aligns across 10 bases. This CDR3 contains 15 residues. J gave up 3 bases and V 0 bases, and 2 bases lay outside the gene matches. The germline V gene encodes CDR1 SGHRS and CDR2 YFSETQ. CDR3 bases: TGCGCCAGCAGCTTGGTGCTAGCGGGGGAAGAGACCCAGTACTTC. This sequence encodes CASSLVLAGEETQYF. Looking up the rest from reference TRBV5-1 and TRBJ2-5 gives the full variable domain: KAGVTQTPRYLIKTRGQQVTLSCSPISGHRSVSWYQQTPGQGLQFLFEYFSETQRNKGNFPGRFSGRQFSNSRSEMNVSTLELGDSALYLCASSLVLAGEETQYFGPGTRLLVL.

The gene calls are TRBV5-1 and TRBJ2-1, with D possibly being TRBD1 (6 bases). CDR3 length equals 13 residues. Per germline, CDR1 SGHRS and CDR2 YFSETQ. Between the trimmed V and J ends, which lost 4 bases and 7 bases, there was a span of 12 bases. The CDR3 nucleotides read TGCGCCAGCAGCCCCTTAGGGGGAAATGAGCAGTTCTTC. Protein product: CASSPLGGNEQFF.

In its sample, this clone was seen once. This sequence joins TRBV5-1 and TRBJ2-1; 10 bases are shared with TRBD2. Germline V gene sequence: CDR1 SGHRS, CDR2 YFSETQ. The junction had 1 base not matched to a gene; V was cut back by 2 bases and J by 2 bases. This CDR3 spans 15 amino acids. CDR3 sequence reads: CASSLSGGAYNEQFF. For the CDR3, the DNA is TGCGCCAGCAGCTTAAGCGGGGGGGCCTACAATGAGCAGTTCTTC. Variable domain in full (rest from reference TRBV5-1 and TRBJ2-1): KAGVTQTPRYLIKTRGQQVTLSCSPISGHRSVSWYQQTPGQGLQFLFEYFSETQRNKGNFPGRFSGRQFSNSRSEMNVSTLELGDSALYLCASSLSGGAYNEQFFGPGTRLTVL.

This chain connects TRBV7-3 to TRBJ2-1; 10 nucleotides agree with TRBD1. Germline V gene sequence: CDR1 SGHTA, CDR2 FQGTGA. J was trimmed by 6 bases and V by 3 bases; bases with no gene match: 5. CDR3 length: 15 residues. CDR3 nucleotide sequence: TGTGCCAGCAGCTTCCCGGGACAGGGGACCAATGAGCAGTTCTTC. Translation gives CASSFPGQGTNEQFF.

The V gene is TRBV11-2, the J gene TRBJ2-5; D unclear. This CDR3 spans 14 amino acids. In germline, CDR1 is SGHAT, CDR2 FQNNGV. Trimming stripped 3 bases from V and 2 bases from J, with 10 bases between. The CDR3 sequence is CASSLVQAQETQYF. The CDR3 DNA reads as TGTGCCAGCAGCTTGGTCCAGGCTCAAGAGACCCAGTACTTC.

The V and J genes are TRBV10-1 and TRBJ2-3; D possibly corresponds to TRBD1 (5 bases). Germline V gives CDR1 WNHNN, CDR2 SYGVQD (reference sequence). The CDR3 is made up of 14 amino acids. V shed 4 bases and J shed 1 base, with 9 bases lying between them. The CDR3 DNA is TGCGCCAGCAGTGGGGGCGAGGGCACAGATACGCAGTATTTT. Protein product: CASSGGEGTDTQYF.

This clone appeared a few times. The chain uses TRBV23-1 and TRBJ2-5, with D maybe TRBD1 (5 bases). TRBV23-1 is assigned to the ORF class and has an uncertain function. Trimming shortened V by 0 bases and J by 4 bases, and 21 bases separated the two germline ends. This CDR3 is built from 18 residues. Here the CDR3 DNA reads TGCGCCAGCAGTCAATCCCCTCAGGGCAGGCCCCGAGGAGAGACCCAGTACTTC. It is translated as CASSQSPQGRPRGETQYF.

V is TRBV7-3 and J is TRBJ2-3; 10 nucleotides agree with TRBD1. The CDR3 sequence is 16 residues long. With 2 bases clipped from V and 4 bases from J, the junction kept 6 bases outside the gene matches. Germline CDR1 is SGHTA and CDR2 is FQGTGA. CDR3 residues: CASSLWGQGKSDTQYF. Here the CDR3 DNA reads TGTGCCAGCAGCTTATGGGGACAGGGGAAATCAGATACGCAGTATTTT.

The sample holds one count of this clone. This chain connects TRBV6-1 to TRBJ2-7; perhaps TRBD1 as D (6 bases). Germline V lookup: CDR1 MNHNS, CDR2 SASEGT. CDR3 length: 15 residues. With 6 bases removed from V and 0 bases from J, the gap between germline ends came to 15 bases. The CDR3 bases are TGTGCCAGCAGCTTGCACAGGGCGAGCTCCTACGAGCAGTACTTC. It yields the protein CASSLHRASSYEQYF.

The chain combines TRBV18 with TRBJ2-7; TRBD1 agrees at 9 bases. The CDR3 contains 15 residues. The V gene's germline CDR1 is KGHSH and CDR2 LQKENI. After removal of 2 bases from V and 2 bases from J, the junction contained 4 bases not matched to a gene. The CDR3 DNA follows: TGTGCCAGCTCACCAAAACAGGGGGCGGCCTACGAGCAGTACTTC. Its translation is CASSPKQGAAYEQYF.

The chain joins TRBV6-5 to TRBJ2-3, with a tentative D call TRBD2 (6 bases). CDR1 is MNHEY and CDR2 is SVGAGI in the germline V gene. The V end lost 9 bases, the J end lost 4 bases, and 17 bases lay between the germline ends. The CDR3 is 14 amino acids. The CDR3 region has the DNA TGTGCCAGTTCATCGGGACTCATCGCAGATACGCAGTATTTT. This codes for CASSSGLIADTQYF.

The V and J genes are TRBV5-1 and TRBJ2-1; 7 bases agree with TRBD2. The CDR3 length is 17 residues. V dropped 2 bases and J dropped 9; count of bases not matched to a gene: 17. CDR1 SGHRS and CDR2 YFSETQ come from the germline V gene. The DNA of the CDR3 is TGCGCCAGCAGCTTCAGCCCCCTCGCGGGAGCGGGGTCTGAGCAGTTCTTC. This codes for CASSFSPLAGAGSEQFF.

Of note for this clone: Other nucleotide sequences from this sample produce the same CDR3. This chain uses TRBV7-9 with TRBJ2-5, with 11 bases matching TRBD2. The V gene's germline CDR1 is SEHNR and CDR2 FQNEAQ (reference sequence). V was clipped by 6 bases and J by 5 bases; unmatched bases: 5. CDR3 length: 14 amino acids. The DNA for the CDR3 is TGTGCCAGCAGTTCCTGGACTAGCGGGGAGACCCAGTACTTC. Translated, it gives CASSSWTSGETQYF.

This clone was seen more than once but under ten times. The rearrangement links TRBV2 to TRBJ1-1; a weak D match, TRBD1 (5 bases). CDR1 and CDR2 (germline): SNHLY, FYNNEI. V lost 3 bases and J lost 1, with 12 bases in between. The CDR3 has 15 amino acids. CDR3 residues: CASSERGWGNTEAFF. CDR3 nucleotides: TGTGCCAGCAGTGAGCGGGGGTGGGGGAACACTGAAGCTTTCTTT. The full variable domain, with the rest looked up from reference TRBV2 and TRBJ1-1, is EPEVTQTPSHQVTQMGQEVILRCVPISNHLYFYWYRQILGQKVEFLVSFYNNEISEKSEIFDDQFSVERPDGSNFTLKIRSTKLEDSAMYFCASSERGWGNTEAFFGQGTRLTVV.

V usage is TRBV5-5 and J usage is TRBJ2-1, with unresolved D. This CDR3 comprises 11 residues. V was trimmed by 4 bases and J by 9 bases, leaving 8 bases between them. CDR1 and CDR2 (germline): SGHKS, YYEKEE (reference sequence). In nucleotides, the CDR3 is TGTGCCAGCAGCCCGTTCGTTGAGCAGTTCTTC. Translation: CASSPFVEQFF. Full variable domain (outside the CDR3, taken from reference TRBV5-5 and TRBJ2-1): DAGVTQSPTHLIKTRGQQVTLRCSPISGHKSVSWYQQVLGQGPQFIFQYYEKEERGRGNFPDRFSARQFPNYSSELNVNALLLGDSALYLCASSPFVEQFFGPGTRLTVL.

This clone appeared a few times. The V and J genes are TRBV6-5 and TRBJ2-7; TRBD1 is a possible D gene (6 bases). V was pared by 5 bases and J by 4 bases, with 15 bases between. The CDR3 covers 14 residues. Germline lookup yields CDR1 MNHEY and CDR2 SVGAGI. The CDR3 sequence is CASSTTLTGYEQYF. The CDR3 nucleotides read TGTGCCAGCAGTACGACCTTAACAGGGTACGAGCAGTACTTC.

The chain uses TRBV28 and TRBJ2-3; TRBD2 matches at 11 bases. Trimming cost V 3 bases and J 2 bases; bases outside gene matches: 4. From germline, CDR1 is MDHEN and CDR2 SYDVKM. CDR3 length: 16 residues. CDR3 protein: CASSFRLAGITDTQYF. CDR3 in DNA: TGTGCCAGCAGTTTCCGACTAGCGGGGATCACAGATACGCAGTATTTT. Full variable domain (rest looked up from reference TRBV28 and TRBJ2-3): DVKVTQSSRYLVKRTGEKVFLECVQDMDHENMFWYRQDPGLGLRLIYFSYDVKMKEKGDIPEGYSVSREKKERFSLILESASTNQTSMYLCASSFRLAGITDTQYFGPGTRLTVL.

The chain carries TRBV5-5 and TRBJ2-3; 10 positions agree with TRBD2. Germline loops: CDR1 SGHKS, CDR2 YYEKEE (reference sequence). The CDR3 is made up of 15 amino acids. The trim removed 1 base at V and 4 bases at J, leaving 3 bases unmatched. The CDR3 DNA reads as TGTGCCAGCAGCTTGCGGACTAGCGGCTCAGATACGCAGTATTTT. Protein product: CASSLRTSGSDTQYF. The variable domain in full, completed from reference TRBV5-5 and TRBJ2-3, reads DAGVTQSPTHLIKTRGQQVTLRCSPISGHKSVSWYQQVLGQGPQFIFQYYEKEERGRGNFPDRFSARQFPNYSSELNVNALLLGDSALYLCASSLRTSGSDTQYFGPGTRLTVL.

The V call is TRBV5-4, the J call TRBJ2-5, with D possibly TRBD2 on 6 matching bases. V was cut by 0 bases and J by 5 bases, with 8 bases left in between. The V gene's germline CDR1 is SGHNT and CDR2 YYREEE (reference sequence). CDR3 length: 13 residues. CDR3 sequence reads: CASSLEREETQYF. The CDR3 DNA follows: TGTGCCAGCAGCTTGGAACGGGAGGAGACCCAGTACTTC. Full variable domain (remainder filled in from reference TRBV5-4 and TRBJ2-5): ETGVTQSPTHLIKTRGQQVTLRCSSQSGHNTVSWYQQALGQGPQFIFQYYREEENGRGNFPPRFSGLQFPNYSSELNVNALELDDSALYLCASSLEREETQYFGPGTRLLVL.

The chain couples TRBV21-1 to TRBJ1-1. TRBV21-1 is marked as a pseudogene. The CDR3 covers 18 residues. CDR3 nucleotide sequence: TGTGCCAGCACCACAGTAGAGGGGAGGGGATTGGGTATCACTGAAGCTTTCTTT. This gives the protein CASTTVEGRGLGITEAFF.

This chain links TRBV19 with TRBJ2-5; 8 bases map to TRBD1. Per germline, CDR1 LNHDA and CDR2 SQIVND (reference sequence). The CDR3 contains 12 residues. V shed 9 bases, J shed 5 bases, and the junction held 5 bases outside the gene matches. The CDR3 region is CASQGAVETQYF. The CDR3 nucleotides read TGTGCCAGCCAGGGGGCGGTTGAGACCCAGTACTTC.